These T cell receptor beta chains were read from a single sample in a study of blood T cell repertoires in COVID-19. The method was immunoSEQ multiplex PCR; TCRdb's version includes in-frame clones alone and lacks a portion of them. The data hold roughly 97,000 clones, with approximately 82% observed a single time. Sequenced: peripheral blood. All receptors derive from a man in his 70s with acute or convalescent COVID-19. Each CDR3 is given with its conserved first and last residue. The order of the fields is CDR3 length, clone size, V gene, D gene, J gene, CDR3 protein, CDR3 DNA. D genes are given only for firm matches. Clone sizes are given selectively: once, few, many, or a class where the clone is expanded.

14	-	TRBV6-5	-	TRBJ1-1	CASTRGSLNTEAFF	TGTGCCAGCACCAGGGGCAGTCTGAACACTGAAGCTTTCTTT
17	-	TRBV28	TRBD1	TRBJ1-1	CASSSSGTGKRNTEAFF	TGTGCCAGCAGTTCTTCCGGGACAGGGAAGAGGAACACTGAAGCTTTCTTT
13	few	TRBV30	-	TRBJ1-6	CAWSVQFNSPLHF	TGTGCCTGGAGTGTACAGTTTAATTCACCCCTCCACTTT
14	-	TRBV6-2/TRBV6-3	TRBD1	TRBJ2-7	CASSVRGFSYEQYF	TGTGCCAGCAGCGTCAGGGGGTTCTCCTACGAGCAGTACTTC
13	-	TRBV5-5	-	TRBJ1-1	CASSLAEGVRAFF	TGTGCCAGCAGCTTGGCCGAGGGGGTGAGAGCTTTCTTT
17	-	TRBV7-8	TRBD1	TRBJ2-5	CASSLGVLDRAGETQYF	TGTGCCAGCAGCTTAGGGGTGCTGGACAGGGCGGGTGAGACCCAGTACTTC
15	-	TRBV6-6	-	TRBJ2-7	CASRTQGTVSYEQYF	TGTGCCAGCAGGACCCAGGGGACCGTATCCTACGAGCAGTACTTC
12	-	TRBV27	-	TRBJ1-2	CASSFSGVGYTF	TGTGCCAGCAGTTTTTCAGGGGTTGGCTACACCTTC
14	-	TRBV15	-	TRBJ1-6	CATSTNRDVGTLHF	TGTGCCACCAGCACTAACAGGGATGTCGGGACCCTCCACTTT
14	-	TRBV19	-	TRBJ1-5	CASSIRRERQPQHF	TGTGCCAGTAGTATTAGGAGGGAACGACAGCCCCAGCATTTT
13	-	TRBV28	-	TRBJ1-1	CASRQGFGTEAFF	TGTGCCAGCAGGCAGGGGTTCGGCACTGAAGCTTTCTTT
17	-	TRBV5-4	-	TRBJ2-1	CASSLGAGANLYNEQFF	TGTGCCAGCAGCTTGGGTGCGGGGGCCAATCTCTACAATGAGCAGTTCTTC
13	once	TRBV2	TRBD1	TRBJ1-1	CASRGQGNTEAFF	TGTGCCAGCAGGGGACAGGGTAACACTGAAGCTTTCTTT
14	-	TRBV6-5	-	TRBJ1-4	CASSGSYGGEKLFF	TGTGCCAGCAGCGGCAGTTATGGGGGGGAAAAACTGTTTTTT
14	-	TRBV24-1	-	TRBJ1-5	CATSSQGEGQPQHF	TGTGCCACCAGTTCACAGGGTGAGGGCCAGCCCCAGCATTTT
16	-	TRBV11-2	TRBD2	TRBJ2-5	CASSLDRLAGQETQYF	TGTGCCAGCAGCTTAGATAGACTAGCGGGGCAAGAGACCCAGTACTTC
15	-	TRBV7-8	-	TRBJ1-1	CASSLRPTGNTEAFF	TGTGCCAGCAGCCTACGACCGACAGGGAACACTGAAGCTTTCTTT
15	-	TRBV11-3	TRBD1	TRBJ2-6	CASSSPGGGANVLTF	TGTGCCAGCAGCTCCCCAGGGGGTGGGGCCAACGTCCTGACTTTC
15	-	TRBV25-1	-	TRBJ2-5	CASSDPREARETQYF	TGTGCCAGCAGTGACCCTCGGGAAGCGCGAGAGACCCAGTACTTC
15	-	TRBV18	-	TRBJ2-3	CASSPGEGFTDTQYF	TGTGCCAGCTCACCCGGCGAGGGATTCACAGATACGCAGTATTTT
12	-	TRBV6-5	-	TRBJ1-1	CASKTGKGGAFF	TGTGCCAGCAAGACAGGAAAGGGTGGAGCTTTCTTT
14	-	TRBV19	-	TRBJ1-2	CASSENGADYGYTF	TGTGCCAGTAGTGAAAACGGCGCGGACTATGGCTACACCTTC
15	once	TRBV30	TRBD1	TRBJ1-2	CALTSQGQGAGGYTF	TGTGCCTTAACCTCGCAGGGACAGGGGGCGGGTGGCTACACCTTC
13	-	TRBV28	TRBD2	TRBJ2-7	CASTAGAQEEQYF	TGTGCCAGTACAGCGGGAGCCCAGGAGGAGCAGTACTTC
14	once	TRBV30	TRBD2	TRBJ2-4	CAWSVLAGGNIQYF	TGTGCCTGGAGTGTACTAGCGGGGGGAAACATTCAGTACTTC
14	-	TRBV5-1	TRBD1	TRBJ2-7	CASSAGTVAYEQYF	TGCGCCAGCAGCGCTGGGACAGTGGCCTACGAGCAGTACTTC
17	-	TRBV23-1	-	TRBJ1-5	CASSRGRGISSNQPQHF	TGCGCCAGCAGTCGAGGAAGGGGAATCTCTAGCAATCAGCCCCAGCATTTT
18	-	TRBV19	TRBD2	TRBJ2-1	CASSPGTSGRSINNEQFF	TGTGCCAGTAGTCCAGGGACTAGCGGGAGATCAATAAACAATGAGCAGTTCTTC
16	-	TRBV5-4	TRBD1	TRBJ1-2	CASSRGRGLGDYGYTF	TGTGCCAGCAGCCGGGGCAGGGGGCTGGGTGACTATGGCTACACCTTC
17	-	TRBV7-3	-	TRBJ2-5	CASSSRRLGGRLGTQYF	TGTGCCAGCAGCTCCCGTCGTTTAGGGGGACGCTTAGGGACCCAGTACTTC
16	-	TRBV5-5	TRBD2	TRBJ2-3	CASIPLAGGLTDTQYF	TGTGCCAGCATCCCCCTAGCGGGGGGGCTCACAGATACGCAGTATTTT
13	-	TRBV6-5	-	TRBJ2-1	CASSRGTYNEQFF	TGTGCCAGCAGCCGCGGAACCTACAATGAGCAGTTCTTC
13	-	TRBV4-3	-	TRBJ2-5	CASSQSRGETQYF	TGCGCCAGCAGCCAGTCTAGGGGAGAGACCCAGTACTTC
14	-	TRBV27	TRBD1	TRBJ1-4	CASSPGQGNEKLFF	TGTGCCAGCAGCCCCGGACAGGGAAATGAAAAACTGTTTTTT
11	-	TRBV6-5	-	TRBJ1-2	CASSQGTGYTF	TGTGCCAGCAGCCAGGGGACTGGCTACACCTTC
14	-	TRBV3-1/TRBV3-2	-	TRBJ1-5	CASSPSGGNQPQHF	TGTGCCAGCAGCCCTTCAGGGGGCAATCAGCCCCAGCATTTT
14	-	TRBV11-2	-	TRBJ2-3	CASSLGARTDTQYF	TGTGCCAGCAGCTTAGGGGCCCGCACAGATACGCAGTATTTT
17	few	TRBV6-1	-	TRBJ2-7	CASSERQTGVSSYEQYF	TGTGCCAGCAGTGAGCGCCAGACAGGAGTCAGCTCCTACGAGCAGTACTTC
15	-	TRBV19	-	TRBJ1-2	CASSIDPGVPGGYTF	TGTGCCAGTAGTATAGATCCAGGGGTTCCGGGTGGCTACACCTTC
15	-	TRBV7-9	-	TRBJ1-5	CASSRGEVDNQPQHF	TGTGCCAGCAGCCGCGGCGAGGTCGACAATCAGCCCCAGCATTTT
16	-	TRBV5-6	TRBD1	TRBJ2-7	CASSLGVRDRVGEQYF	TGTGCCAGCAGCTTGGGGGTTCGGGACAGGGTCGGCGAGCAGTACTTC
14	-	TRBV28	TRBD1	TRBJ2-3	CASNRQGARDTQYF	TGTGCCAGCAATAGACAGGGGGCGAGGGATACGCAGTATTTT
17	-	TRBV7-9	TRBD2	TRBJ2-3	CASSKARLAGGSDTQYF	TGTGCCAGCAGCAAGGCTCGACTAGCGGGAGGGTCAGATACGCAGTATTTT